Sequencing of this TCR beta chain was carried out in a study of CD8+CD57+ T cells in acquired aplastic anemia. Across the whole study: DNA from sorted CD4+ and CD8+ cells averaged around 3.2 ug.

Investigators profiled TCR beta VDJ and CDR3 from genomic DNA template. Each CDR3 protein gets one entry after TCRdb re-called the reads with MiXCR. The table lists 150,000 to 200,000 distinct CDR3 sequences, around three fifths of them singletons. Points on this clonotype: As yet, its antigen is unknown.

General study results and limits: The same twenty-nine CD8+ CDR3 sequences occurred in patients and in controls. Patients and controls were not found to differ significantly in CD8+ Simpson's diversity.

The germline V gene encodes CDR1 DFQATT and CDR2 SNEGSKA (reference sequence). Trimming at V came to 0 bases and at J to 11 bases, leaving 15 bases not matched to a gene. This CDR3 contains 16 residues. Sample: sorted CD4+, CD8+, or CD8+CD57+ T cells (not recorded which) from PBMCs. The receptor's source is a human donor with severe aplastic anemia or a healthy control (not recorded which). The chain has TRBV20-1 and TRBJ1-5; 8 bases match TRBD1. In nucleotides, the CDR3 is TGCAGTGCTAGAGATCCCTTGACAGGGGAGATGGAGACCCAGCATTTT. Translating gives CSARDPLTGEMETQHF.